This entry describes one T cell receptor beta chain. The CDR3 length is 14 residues. V lost 6 bases, J lost 5 bases, and 5 bases stayed unmatched. Germline values: CDR1 MNHEY, CDR2 SMNVEV (reference sequence). The authors' processing: Reference gene primer amplification in the assay estimated nucleated cell counts. Profiling relied on immunoSEQ multiplex PCR, and the TCRdb table lists in-frame clones only, not all of them. V and J calls and clone size are given by that table; D and trimming were obtained from the DNA. The sample consists of 120,000 or so clones, around three quarters of them appearing once. The data derive from a study of blood T cell repertoires in COVID-19. Study details: Sample material is recorded as cDNA or gDNA derived from T cells, B-cell-depleted T cells, or PBMCs.

This chain connects TRBV27 to TRBJ2-4; TRBD2 agrees at 9 bases. The clonotype was recovered from a woman in her 70s with acute or convalescent COVID-19. The source material was peripheral blood. The CDR3 loop reads CASSRRGGENIQYF. The CDR3 nucleotides are TGTGCCAGCAGCCGCCGCGGGGGGGAAAACATTCAGTACTTC.